This T cell receptor (beta chain) was recovered during a study of CD8 T cells in Susac syndrome. Broader study findings: The study conceded that relatively few individuals underwent its TCR sequencing and HLA analysis.

Sequencing of TCR beta was carried out in blood CD8+ and CD4+ T cells. It was treatment-naive patients with stable or active relapsing-remitting disease who made up the multiple sclerosis controls. A remark on this clonotype: What it binds is unknown.

Germline-derived CDR1 and CDR2 are MNHEY and SVGEGT. After removal of 2 bases from V and 2 bases from J, the junction contained 3 bases not matched to a gene. This CDR3 has 16 residues. The RNA input was roughly 0.5 to 1 ug, and it was reverse transcribed with random hexamers. Amplification of TCR beta CDR3 was carried out by immunoSEQ multiplex PCR, which covered 54 Vbeta and 13 Jbeta segments. TCRdb ran MiXCR on the immunoSEQ multiplex PCR reads and lists one entry per CDR3 protein. Of some 300,000 distinct CDR3 sequences in the sample, over 75% were seen once. Sequencing was performed on CD8+ T cells from PBMCs. This TCR was recovered from a human donor with multiple sclerosis. The V gene is TRBV6-2 or TRBV6-3, the J gene TRBJ2-1; TRBD2 agrees at 10 bases. In DNA, the CDR3 is TGTGCCAGCAGTTACACCGGACTAGCGGCCTACAATGAGCAGTTCTTC. It is translated as CASSYTGLAAYNEQFF.